This entry concerns a single TCR beta chain. The CDR3 is 16 amino acids. Germline CDR1 and CDR2: KGHSH and LQKENI. V shed 6 bases and J shed 0 bases, with 18 bases lying between them. This sample stems from a study of blood T cell repertoires in COVID-19. Across the whole study: T cells, B-cell-depleted T cells, or PBMCs supplied cDNA or gDNA.

Per the study methods: Scientists estimated how many nucleated cells there were by amplifying reference gene primers. Some clones are missing from TCRdb's copy, which holds only in-frame ones; the method was immunoSEQ multiplex PCR. From that table come the V and J calls and clone size; the DNA was used to work out D and trimming. The sample includes under 250,000 clones, roughly four fifths seen only once; the top ten take approximately 4.5%. This TCR came from a woman between 65 and 79 years old with acute or convalescent COVID-19. The chain joins TRBV18 to TRBJ2-7; TRBD1 is a possible D gene (6 bases). The material sequenced was peripheral blood. The CDR3 DNA reads TGTGCCAGCTCCCCAAATGGACAGCGATACTCCTACGAGCAGTACTTC. It yields the protein CASSPNGQRYSYEQYF. Based on the CDR3 plus reference TRBV18 and TRBJ2-7, the full variable domain is NAGVMQNPRHLVRRRGQEARLRCSPMKGHSHVYWYRQLPEEGLKFMVYLQKENIIDESGMPKERFSAEFPKEGPSILRIQQVVRGDSAAYFCASSPNGQRYSYEQYFGPGTRLTVT.